A selection of T cell receptor beta chains follows, all from one sample in a study of sequential checkpoint blockade in melanoma. Method: immunoSEQ multiplex PCR; TCRdb's copy keeps in-frame clones and lacks some. The table lists several thousand clones, approximately 81% of them singletons, with 18% in the top ten. The specimen comprised CD8+ T cells sorted from blood (inferred from file names), sampled from a patient given nivolumab and ipilimumab in sequence. The receptor set was obtained from a human donor with melanoma. Each CDR3 is given with its conserved first and last residue.

v_call	j_call	cdr3_aa
TRBV10-3	TRBJ2-3	CAISVGLAGVSSTDTQYF
TRBV11-2	TRBJ1-1	CASSLTGASTLEAFF
TRBV4-3	TRBJ2-7	CASSQEPGTAYEQYF
TRBV11-2	TRBJ2-7	CASSLAGGADSYEQYF
TRBV27	TRBJ2-5	CASSLTAGGWETQYF
TRBV7-8	TRBJ1-5	CASSLGGIQPQHF
TRBV10-2	TRBJ1-4	CASGTGANEKLFF
TRBV6-5	TRBJ2-7	CASSYSWQPGNEQYF
TRBV7-2	TRBJ1-4	CASSFAGIREKLFF
TRBV6-1	TRBJ2-5	CASSEEVSGAETQYF
TRBV9	TRBJ2-1	CASSALGGGDYNEQFF
TRBV30	TRBJ1-3	CAWSDGTGGNTIYF
TRBV7-7	TRBJ2-1	CASSLAAGGGRDEQFF
TRBV28	TRBJ2-7	CASSPSFILDF
TRBV4-2	TRBJ1-5	CASSQDGGDYQPQHF
TRBV27	TRBJ1-2	CASSLRESVPFYGYTF
TRBV19	TRBJ1-1	CASSMGGGPATEAFF
TRBV6-5	TRBJ2-7	CASSQGETSGEQYF
TRBV9	TRBJ2-5	CASSVGTSGIGETQYF
TRBV5-1	TRBJ2-5	CASSLEGGPQETQYF
TRBV11-2	TRBJ2-7	CASSLEGQRRYEQYF
TRBV4-3	TRBJ2-1	CASSQLAGGGTVEQFF
TRBV7-2	TRBJ2-7	CASSQLTSGYEPPLYEQYF
TRBV27	TRBJ2-2	CASSHLAGPTGELFF
TRBV5-6	TRBJ1-1	CASRVQGGRGTEAFF
TRBV5-1	TRBJ1-4	CASSPNRANEKLFF
TRBV27	TRBJ1-3	CASSLSRGAGNTIYF
TRBV9	TRBJ1-1	CASSVSYRALNTEAFF
TRBV5-1	TRBJ2-5	CASSLGLDTLRETQYF
TRBV6-5	TRBJ1-5	CASSYGGDDDQPQHF
TRBV4-3	TRBJ1-1	CASSEGKETEAFF
TRBV4-3	TRBJ2-1	CASSQVYGEAYNEQFF
TRBV4-1	TRBJ2-7	CASSQLSGRVREQYF